The T cell receptor (beta chain) described here comes from a study of patients and donors after allogeneic stem cell transplantation. This CDR3 comprises 14 residues. Trimming shortened V by 0 bases and J by 9 bases, and 9 bases separated the two germline ends. CDR1 is LNHNV and CDR2 is YYDKDF in the germline V gene (reference sequence). This clonotype showed up many times. Each CDR3 protein gets one entry after TCRdb re-called the RT-PCR reads with MiXCR. The sample has approximately 21,000 distinct CDR3 sequences; less than 30% are singletons. Sequenced input: blood, either unsorted or a sorted T cell fraction (not recorded which). The origin of this receptor is a human donor who was either an allogeneic HSCT recipient or a stem cell or donor lymphocyte infusion donor (not recorded which). It is not recorded whose cells these are; they may come from a transplant donor. The rearrangement uses TRBV15 and TRBJ1-6, with D uncertain. This CDR3 reads CATSREDPGSPLHF. The CDR3 nucleotides read TGTGCCACCAGCAGAGAGGACCCAGGTTCACCCCTCCACTTT.